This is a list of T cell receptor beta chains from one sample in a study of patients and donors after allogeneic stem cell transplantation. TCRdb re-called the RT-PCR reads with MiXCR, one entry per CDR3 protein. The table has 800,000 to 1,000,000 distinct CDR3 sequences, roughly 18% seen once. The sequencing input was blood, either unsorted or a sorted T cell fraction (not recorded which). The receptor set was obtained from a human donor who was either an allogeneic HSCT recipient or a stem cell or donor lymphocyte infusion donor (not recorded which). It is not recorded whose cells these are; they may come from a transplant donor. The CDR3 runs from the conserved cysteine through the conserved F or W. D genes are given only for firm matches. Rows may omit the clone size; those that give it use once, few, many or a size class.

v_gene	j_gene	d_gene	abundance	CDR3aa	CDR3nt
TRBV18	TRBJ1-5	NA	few	CASSQTPGRLNQPQHF	TGTGCCAGCTCACAAACACCGGGACGGTTGAATCAGCCCCAGCATTTT
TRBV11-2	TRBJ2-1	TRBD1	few	CASSFVGGDISGNEQFF	TGTGCCAGCAGCTTCGTAGGGGGCGATATCTCTGGGAATGAGCAGTTCTTC
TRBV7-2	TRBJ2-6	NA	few	CASSSGPAANVLTF	TGTGCCAGCAGCTCAGGGCCTGCGGCCAACGTCCTGACTTTC
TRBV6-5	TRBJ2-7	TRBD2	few	CASSYSSGSSEQYF	TGTGCCAGCAGTTACTCTAGCGGGAGCTCCGAGCAGTACTTC
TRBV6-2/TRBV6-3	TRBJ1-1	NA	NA	CASSYRENEAFF	TGTGCCAGCAGTTACAGGGAGAATGAAGCTTTCTTT
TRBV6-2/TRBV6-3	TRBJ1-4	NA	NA	CASSPLGGGHEKLFF	TGTGCCAGCAGTCCCCTAGGAGGGGGGCATGAAAAACTGTTTTTT
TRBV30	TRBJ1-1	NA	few	CAWMRTEAFF	TGTGCCTGGATGAGAACTGAAGCTTTCTTT
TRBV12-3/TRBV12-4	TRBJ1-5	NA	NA	CASSLKGMGNQPQHF	TGTGCCAGCAGTTTAAAAGGGATGGGCAATCAGCCCCAGCATTTT
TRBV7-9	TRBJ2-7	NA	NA	CASSLVKGTQEQYF	TGTGCCAGCAGCTTAGTTAAAGGGACTCAGGAGCAGTACTTC
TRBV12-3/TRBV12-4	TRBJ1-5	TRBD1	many	CASRWTRQGLQPQHF	TGTGCCAGCAGGTGGACCAGACAGGGCCTTCAGCCCCAGCATTTT
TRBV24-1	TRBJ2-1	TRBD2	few	CATSDLGAGGGNEQFF	TGTGCCACCAGTGATTTGGGGGCGGGAGGGGGCAATGAGCAGTTCTTC
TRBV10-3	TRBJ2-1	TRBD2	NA	CAISPRPSGTYNEQFF	TGTGCCATCTCCCCGCGTCCGAGCGGGACTTACAATGAGCAGTTCTTC
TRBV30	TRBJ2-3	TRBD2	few	CAWSTRGGLAGTDTQYF	TGTGCCTGGAGTACCAGGGGGGGACTAGCGGGGACAGATACGCAGTATTTT
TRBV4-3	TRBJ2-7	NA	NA	CASSQDRGRSYEQYF	TGCGCCAGCAGCCAAGATCGCGGGCGGTCCTACGAGCAGTACTTC
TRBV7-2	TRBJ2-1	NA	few	CASSLDRSRNEQFF	TGTGCCAGCAGCTTAGACAGGTCGCGCAATGAGCAGTTCTTC
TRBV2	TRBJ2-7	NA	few	CASMVGYEQYF	TGTGCCAGCATGGTAGGGTACGAGCAGTACTTC
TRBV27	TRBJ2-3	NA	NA	CASSLGPYVARDTQYF	TGTGCCAGCAGTTTAGGACCCTACGTCGCCCGGGATACGCAGTATTTT
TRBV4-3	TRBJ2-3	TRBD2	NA	CASSQDEPLAGTTDTQYF	TGCGCCAGCAGCCAAGATGAACCCCTAGCGGGGACCACAGATACGCAGTATTTT
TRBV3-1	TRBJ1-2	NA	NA	CASSQDGMGYGYTF	TGTGCCAGCAGCCAAGATGGGATGGGCTATGGCTACACCTTC
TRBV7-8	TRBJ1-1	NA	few	CASSLHGDNTEAFF	TGTGCCAGCAGCTTACACGGAGATAACACTGAAGCTTTCTTT
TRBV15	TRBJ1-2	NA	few	CATSKGVTLSYGYTF	TGTGCCACCAGCAAGGGGGTAACTCTAAGCTATGGCTACACCTTC
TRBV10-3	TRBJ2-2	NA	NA	CAISGQGRTTGELFF	TGTGCCATCAGTGGCCAGGGGAGGACCACCGGGGAGCTGTTTTTT
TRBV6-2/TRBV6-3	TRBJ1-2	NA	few	CASSSFTDSTWANYGYTF	TGTGCCAGCAGTTCGTTCACCGACTCTACATGGGCTAACTATGGCTACACCTTC
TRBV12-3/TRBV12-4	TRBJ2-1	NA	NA	CASSFYESSYNEQFF	TGTGCCAGCAGTTTTTATGAGAGCTCCTACAATGAGCAGTTCTTC
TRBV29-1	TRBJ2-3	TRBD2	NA	CSQAGGAGDTQYF	TGCAGCCAAGCGGGGGGCGCGGGAGATACGCAGTATTTT
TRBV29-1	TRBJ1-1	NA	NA	CSVEGLSMNTEAFF	TGCAGCGTTGAAGGACTTAGCATGAACACTGAAGCTTTCTTT
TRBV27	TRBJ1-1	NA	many	CASSPIGGSTEAFF	TGTGCCAGCAGTCCGATCGGAGGGAGCACTGAAGCTTTCTTT
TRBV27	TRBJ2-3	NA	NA	CASRPAPTDTQYF	TGTGCCAGCAGACCCGCCCCCACAGATACGCAGTATTTT
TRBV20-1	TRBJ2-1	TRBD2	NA	CSARSGLGGNEQFF	TGCAGTGCTAGATCGGGACTAGGGGGCAATGAGCAGTTCTTC
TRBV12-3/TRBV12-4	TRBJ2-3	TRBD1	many	CASSRRYRDRWTDTQYF	TGTGCCAGCAGTAGGAGGTACCGGGACAGGTGGACAGATACGCAGTATTTT
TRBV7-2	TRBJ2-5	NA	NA	CASSDKETQYF	TGTGCCAGCAGCGACAAAGAGACCCAGTACTTC
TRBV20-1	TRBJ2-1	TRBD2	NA	CSASGGGGEQFF	TGCAGTGCTAGCGGCGGGGGAGGTGAGCAGTTCTTC
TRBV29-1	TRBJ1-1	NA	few	CSGSLAWATEAFF	TGCAGCGGTAGTCTCGCATGGGCAACTGAAGCTTTCTTT
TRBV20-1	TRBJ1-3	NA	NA	CSARQQGWDTIYF	TGCAGTGCGCGACAACAGGGATGGGACACCATATATTTT
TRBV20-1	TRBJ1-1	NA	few	CSARTGPNTEAFF	TGCAGTGCTAGAACAGGGCCGAACACTGAAGCTTTCTTT
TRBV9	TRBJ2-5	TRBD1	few	CASSVWWTGQETQYF	TGTGCCAGCAGCGTCTGGTGGACAGGGCAAGAGACCCAGTACTTC